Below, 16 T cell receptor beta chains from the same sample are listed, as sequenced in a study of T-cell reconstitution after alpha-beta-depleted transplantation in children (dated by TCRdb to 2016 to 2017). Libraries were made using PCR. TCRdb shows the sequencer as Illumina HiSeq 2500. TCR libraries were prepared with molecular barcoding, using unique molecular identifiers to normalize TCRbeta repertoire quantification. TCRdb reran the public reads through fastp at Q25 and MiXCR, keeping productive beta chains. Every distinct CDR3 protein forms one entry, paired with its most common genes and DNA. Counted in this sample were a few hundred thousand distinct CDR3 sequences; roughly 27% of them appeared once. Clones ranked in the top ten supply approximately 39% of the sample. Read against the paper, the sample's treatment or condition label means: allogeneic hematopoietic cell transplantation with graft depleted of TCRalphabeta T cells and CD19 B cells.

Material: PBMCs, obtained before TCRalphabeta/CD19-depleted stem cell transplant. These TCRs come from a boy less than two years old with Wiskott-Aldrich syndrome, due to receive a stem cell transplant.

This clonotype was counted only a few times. Here the CDR3 reads CASSFRGTSYEQYF. The CDR3 DNA reads TGTGCCAGCAGTTTCAGGGGTACGTCCTACGAGCAGTACTTC. This chain joins TRBV12-3 or TRBV12-4 and TRBJ2-7; D perhaps matches TRBD1 (6 bases). This CDR3 comprises 14 residues. V shed 3 bases and J shed 1 base, with 10 bases lying between them.

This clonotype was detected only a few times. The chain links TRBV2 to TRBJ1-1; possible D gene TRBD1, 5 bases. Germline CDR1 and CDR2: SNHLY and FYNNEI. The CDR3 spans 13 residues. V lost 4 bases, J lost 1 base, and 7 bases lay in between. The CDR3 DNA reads TGTGCCAGCAGTGCCAGGGAGAACACTGAAGCTTTCTTT. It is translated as CASSARENTEAFF.

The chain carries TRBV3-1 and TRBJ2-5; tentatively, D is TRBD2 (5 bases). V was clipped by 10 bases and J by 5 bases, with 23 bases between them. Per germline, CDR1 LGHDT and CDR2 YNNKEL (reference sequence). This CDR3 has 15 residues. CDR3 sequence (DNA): TGTGCCACCACCCAAGCGCGGACTTTTGGGGAGACCCAGTACTTC. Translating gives CATTQARTFGETQYF.

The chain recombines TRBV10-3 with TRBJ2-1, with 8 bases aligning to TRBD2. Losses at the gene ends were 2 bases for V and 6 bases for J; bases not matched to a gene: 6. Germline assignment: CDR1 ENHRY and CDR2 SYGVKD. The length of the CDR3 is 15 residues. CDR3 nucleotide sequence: TGTGCCATCAGTGAGCCGGGACTAGTTACCAATGAGCAGTTCTTC. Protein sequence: CAISEPGLVTNEQFF.

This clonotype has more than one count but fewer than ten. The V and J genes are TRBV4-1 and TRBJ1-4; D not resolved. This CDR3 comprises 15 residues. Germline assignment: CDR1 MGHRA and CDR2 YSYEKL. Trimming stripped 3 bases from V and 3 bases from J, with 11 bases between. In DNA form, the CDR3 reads TGCGCCAGCAGCCAGTCCGGCGTCCCTAATGAAAAACTGTTTTTT. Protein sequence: CASSQSGVPNEKLFF.

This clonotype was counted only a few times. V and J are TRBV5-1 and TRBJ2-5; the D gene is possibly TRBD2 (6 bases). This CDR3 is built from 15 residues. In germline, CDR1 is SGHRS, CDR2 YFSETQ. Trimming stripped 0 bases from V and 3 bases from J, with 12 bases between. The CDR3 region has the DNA TGCGCCAGCAGCTTGGCGGGAGAGGGTGAAGAGACCCAGTACTTC. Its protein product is CASSLAGEGEETQYF.

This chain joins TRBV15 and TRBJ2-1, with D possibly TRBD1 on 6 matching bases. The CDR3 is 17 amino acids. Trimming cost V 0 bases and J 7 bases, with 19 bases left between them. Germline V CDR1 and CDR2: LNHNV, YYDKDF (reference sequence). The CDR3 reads CATSRDQSLGGWNEQFF. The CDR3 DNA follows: TGTGCCACCAGCAGAGATCAGAGTCTAGGGGGTTGGAATGAGCAGTTCTTC. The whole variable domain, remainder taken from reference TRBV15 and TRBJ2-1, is DAMVIQNPRYQVTQFGKPVTLSCSQTLNHNVMYWYQQKSSQAPKLLFHYYDKDFNNEADTPDNFQSRRPNTSFCFLDIRSPGLGDTAMYLCATSRDQSLGGWNEQFFGPGTRLTVL.

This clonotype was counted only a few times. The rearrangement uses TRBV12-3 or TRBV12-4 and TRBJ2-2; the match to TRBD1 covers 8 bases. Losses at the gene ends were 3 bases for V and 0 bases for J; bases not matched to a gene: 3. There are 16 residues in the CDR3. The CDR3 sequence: CASSFGTGTNTGELFF. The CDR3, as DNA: TGTGCCAGCAGTTTTGGGACAGGCACGAACACCGGGGAGCTGTTTTTT.

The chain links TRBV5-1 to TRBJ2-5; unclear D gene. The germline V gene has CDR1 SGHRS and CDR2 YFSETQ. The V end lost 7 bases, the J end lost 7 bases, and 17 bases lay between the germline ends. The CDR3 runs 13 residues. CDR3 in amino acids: CASSLRSSRTQYF. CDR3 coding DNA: TGCGCCAGCTCTTTAAGATCCTCGAGGACCCAGTACTTC.

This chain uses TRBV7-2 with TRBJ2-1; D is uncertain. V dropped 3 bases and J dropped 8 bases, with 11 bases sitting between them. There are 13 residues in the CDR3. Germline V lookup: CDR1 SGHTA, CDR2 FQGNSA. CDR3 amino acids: CASSFSDFDEQFF. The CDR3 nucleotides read TGTGCCAGCAGCTTCTCCGATTTCGATGAGCAGTTCTTC.

The CDR3 bases are TGTGCCTGGAGTATCTTACAGGGGACTAGCGGGACAACATTGGCCGGGGAGCTGTTTTTT. This translates into CAWSILQGTSGTTLAGELFF. V usage is TRBV30 and J usage is TRBJ2-2; 13 bases map to TRBD2. This CDR3 has 20 residues. The J segment lost 6 bases and the V segment lost 2 bases, leaving 18 bases of the junction unmatched. Germline values: CDR1 GTSNPN, CDR2 SVGIG (reference sequence). The entire variable domain, with the rest obtained from reference TRBV30 and TRBJ2-2, is as follows: SQTIHQWPATLVQPVGSPLSLECTVEGTSNPNLYWYRQAAGRGLQLLFYSVGIGQISSEVPQNLSASRPQDRQFILSSKKLLLSDSGFYLCAWSILQGTSGTTLAGELFFGEGSRLTVL.

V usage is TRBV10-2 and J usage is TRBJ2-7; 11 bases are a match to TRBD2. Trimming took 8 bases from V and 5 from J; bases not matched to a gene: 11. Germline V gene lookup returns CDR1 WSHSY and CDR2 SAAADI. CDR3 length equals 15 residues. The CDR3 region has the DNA TGCGCCAGCGTAAGACCGGGACTAGCGGCCCACGAGCAGTACTTC. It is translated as CASVRPGLAAHEQYF.

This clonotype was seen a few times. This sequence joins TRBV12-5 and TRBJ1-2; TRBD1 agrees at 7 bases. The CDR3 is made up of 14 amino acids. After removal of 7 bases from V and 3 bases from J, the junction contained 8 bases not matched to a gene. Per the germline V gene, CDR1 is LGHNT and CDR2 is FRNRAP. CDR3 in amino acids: CASVKGAGDYGYTF. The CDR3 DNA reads TGTGCTAGTGTCAAGGGGGCTGGCGACTATGGCTACACCTTC.

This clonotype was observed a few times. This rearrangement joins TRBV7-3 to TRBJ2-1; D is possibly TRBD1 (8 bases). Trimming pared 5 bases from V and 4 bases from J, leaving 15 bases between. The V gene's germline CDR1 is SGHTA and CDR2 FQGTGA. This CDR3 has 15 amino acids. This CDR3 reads CASSGTGGGYNEQFF. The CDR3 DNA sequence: TGTGCCAGCAGCGGCACAGGGGGGGGTTACAATGAGCAGTTCTTC. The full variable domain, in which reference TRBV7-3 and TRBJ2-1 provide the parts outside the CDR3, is GAGVSQTPSNKVTEKGKYVELRCDPISGHTALYWYRQSLGQGPEFLIYFQGTGAADDSGLPNDRFFAVRPEGSVSTLKIQRTERGDSAVYLCASSGTGGGYNEQFFGPGTRLTVL.

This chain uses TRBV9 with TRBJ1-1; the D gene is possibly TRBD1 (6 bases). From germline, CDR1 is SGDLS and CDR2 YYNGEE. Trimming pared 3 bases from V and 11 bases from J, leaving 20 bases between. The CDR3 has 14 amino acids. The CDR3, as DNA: TGTGCCAGCAGCGGCATGGGGCAGGGGAAGGTGGCTTTCTTT. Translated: CASSGMGQGKVAFF.

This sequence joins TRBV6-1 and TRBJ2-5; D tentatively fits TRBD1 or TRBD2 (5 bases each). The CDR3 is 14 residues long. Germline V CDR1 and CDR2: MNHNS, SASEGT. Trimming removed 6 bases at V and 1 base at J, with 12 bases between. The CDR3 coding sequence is TGTGCCAGCAGCATGGGACGGCTCCAAGAGACCCAGTACTTC. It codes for CASSMGRLQETQYF.